One and the same sample provided the 27 T cell receptor beta chains below, sequenced in a study of cytomegalovirus exposure and HLA in healthy donors (dated by TCRdb to the late 2010s). Preparation of the library involved the immunoSEQ multiplex PCR assay. For the multiplex PCR, a mixture combining 60 forward primers for TCR Vbeta segments and 13 reverse primers for TCR Jbeta segments was used. TCRdb carries this immuneACCESS record with in-frame sequences only. Its versions omit some clonotypes, under half of them owing to an unresolved V gene in the studies checked, with the rest unexplained. For this sample the table gives about 150,000 clones, of which 85% were detected only once. 1% of the sample rests with the top ten. The material sequenced was PBMCs. Receptors originate from a boy between 2 and 10 years old in good health and CMV-seronegative.

The J gene is TRBJ1-4, the V gene TRBV4-1, with D unclear. Germline assignment: CDR1 MGHRA and CDR2 YSYEKL. Trimming removed 1 base at V and 8 bases at J, with 11 bases between. CDR3 size: 14 residues. The CDR3 DNA sequence: TGCGCCAGCAGCCAAGGGGCTCTTGGGGAAAAACTGTTTTTT. This gives the protein CASSQGALGEKLFF.

The genes are TRBV6-1 and TRBJ1-4, with a possible D match to TRBD1 (5 bases). CDR3 length equals 14 residues. The V and J ends lost 6 bases and 0 bases respectively, with 8 bases between them. Germline V gene sequence: CDR1 MNHNS, CDR2 SASEGT. In DNA, the CDR3 is TGTGCCAGCAGCGACAGAACAACTAATGAAAAACTGTTTTTT. Residues: CASSDRTTNEKLFF.

The rearrangement uses TRBV15 and TRBJ2-1; 7 positions match TRBD2. The V segment lost 0 bases and the J segment 0 bases; nucleotides outside the gene matches: 11. The CDR3 is made up of 19 amino acids. Germline values: CDR1 LNHNV, CDR2 YYDKDF (reference sequence). The CDR3 DNA reads TGTGCCACCAGCAGAGATCGAATGGGGGGGAGCCCCTCCTACAATGAGCAGTTCTTC. Protein: CATSRDRMGGSPSYNEQFF.

This sequence joins TRBV7-2 and TRBJ2-3; D perhaps matches TRBD2 (6 bases). V dropped 1 base and J dropped 4 bases, with 12 bases sitting between them. There are 15 residues in the CDR3. Germline CDR1 reads SGHTA; CDR2 reads FQGNSA. The CDR3 spells CASSLGSLAADTQYF. The CDR3 DNA is TGTGCCAGCAGCTTAGGTAGTTTAGCGGCAGATACGCAGTATTTT.

The V and J genes are TRBV23-1 and TRBJ2-7; TRBD1 is a possible D gene (5 bases). TRBV23-1 is marked as an open reading frame, function uncertain. The CDR3 consists of 15 residues. V shed 3 bases and J shed 4 bases, with 16 bases lying between them. CDR3 loop: CASSHARVEEYEQYV. The DNA of the CDR3 is TGCGCCAGCAGTCATGCCAGGGTAGAAGAATACGAGCAGTACGTC.

The chain combines TRBV7-2 with TRBJ2-1; D gene uncertain. Between the trimmed V and J ends, which lost 5 bases and 0 bases, there was a span of 11 bases. This CDR3 region has 15 residues. Germline assignment: CDR1 SGHTA and CDR2 FQGNSA. The CDR3 DNA follows: TGTGCCAGCAGCCTGGTTAGGAGCTCCTACAATGAGCAGTTCTTC. Protein sequence: CASSLVRSSYNEQFF.

This clone has a single count. The genes are TRBV28 and TRBJ1-5; 7 bases map to TRBD1. The CDR3 has 14 amino acids. Germline lookup yields CDR1 MDHEN and CDR2 SYDVKM. The J segment lost 3 bases and the V segment lost 3 bases, leaving 2 bases of the junction unmatched. CDR3 nucleotide sequence: TGTGCCAGCAGTTTGGGACAGCTCAATCAGCCCCAGCATTTT. This encodes CASSLGQLNQPQHF.

Turning to this clone: Other DNA sequences from this sample encode an identical CDR3 as well. The chain has TRBV6-1 and TRBJ2-1; weak D call: TRBD2 (5 bases). Looked up from germline, CDR1 is MNHNS and CDR2 is SASEGT. Between the trimmed V and J ends, which lost 3 bases and 0 bases, there was a span of 9 bases. The CDR3 runs to 15 residues. The CDR3 DNA reads TGTGCCAGCAGTGAGCCGGGATTCTCCTACAATGAGCAGTTCTTC. It is translated as CASSEPGFSYNEQFF.

The J gene is TRBJ1-6, the V gene TRBV6-5; the D is unclear. Germline V gene sequence: CDR1 MNHEY, CDR2 SVGAGI. V was cut by 3 bases and J by 7 bases, with 4 bases left in between. The CDR3 is made up of 12 amino acids. CDR3 amino acids: CASSYPNSPLHF. DNA for the CDR3: TGTGCCAGCAGTTATCCGAATTCACCCCTCCACTTT.

The chain has TRBV9 and TRBJ2-6, with 11 bases lining up with TRBD2. There are 16 residues in the CDR3. Germline CDR1 and CDR2: SGDLS and YYNGEE. V was clipped by 4 bases and J by 4 bases; unmatched bases: 4. The CDR3 DNA reads TGTGCCAGCAGCTTTCTAGCGGGGGGAGGGGCCAACGTCCTGACTTTC. Protein product: CASSFLAGGGANVLTF.

The chain couples TRBV28 to TRBJ1-1; no clear D gene. From germline, CDR1 is MDHEN and CDR2 SYDVKM. The length of the CDR3 is 13 residues. Trimming pared 6 bases from V and 0 bases from J, leaving 8 bases between. The CDR3 loop is CASSQLMNTEAFF. DNA of the CDR3: TGTGCCAGCAGCCAACTGATGAACACTGAAGCTTTCTTT. The full variable domain, its missing parts supplied by reference TRBV28 and TRBJ1-1, is DVKVTQSSRYLVKRTGEKVFLECVQDMDHENMFWYRQDPGLGLRLIYFSYDVKMKEKGDIPEGYSVSREKKERFSLILESASTNQTSMYLCASSQLMNTEAFFGQGTRLTVV.

The chain is built from TRBV7-9 and TRBJ2-1; 7 bases are a match to TRBD2. This CDR3 spans 17 amino acids. Germline assignment: CDR1 SEHNR and CDR2 FQNEAQ (reference sequence). V shed 1 base, J shed 6 bases, and the junction held 12 bases outside the gene matches. CDR3 nucleotide sequence: TGTGCCAGCAGCTTAGGAGGTGGTCTAGCGGACGTCAATGAGCAGTTCTTC. It yields the protein CASSLGGGLADVNEQFF.

The genes are TRBV5-1 and TRBJ1-2; 8 positions agree with TRBD1. The CDR3 is made up of 14 amino acids. V was clipped by 4 bases and J by 7 bases; unmatched bases: 9. Germline V CDR1 and CDR2: SGHRS, YFSETQ. CDR3 protein: CASSLGQGSTGYTF. The CDR3 DNA follows: TGCGCCAGCAGCCTTGGACAGGGTTCGACTGGCTACACCTTC.

The V and J genes are TRBV7-8 and TRBJ2-1; the match to TRBD2 covers 9 bases. V shed 2 bases and J 1 base; nucleotides not matched to a gene: 18. CDR3 length: 21 residues. Germline assignment: CDR1 SGHVS and CDR2 FQNEAQ. CDR3 bases: TGTGCCAGCAGCTTAATTCCCTCGGGTAGCGGGAGCTCGGGTTCCTACAATGAGCAGTTCTTC. It encodes CASSLIPSGSGSSGSYNEQFF.

The chain has TRBV9 and TRBJ1-1; the D is unclear. This CDR3 region has 14 residues. In germline, CDR1 is SGDLS, CDR2 YYNGEE. V was trimmed by 6 bases and J by 1 base, leaving 13 bases between them. The CDR3 spells CASTHGIKNTEAFF. The DNA for the CDR3 is TGTGCCAGCACTCACGGGATCAAGAACACTGAAGCTTTCTTT.

V gene TRBV19 combines with J gene TRBJ1-1, with D possibly matching TRBD1 (5 bases). The CDR3 is 13 residues long. Trimming pared 9 bases from V and 4 bases from J, leaving 15 bases between. Germline CDR1 reads LNHDA; CDR2 reads SQIVND (reference sequence). The chain's CDR3 is CASRPGIGTEAFF. CDR3 DNA sequence: TGTGCCAGCCGCCCAGGGATCGGCACTGAAGCTTTCTTT.

The chain is built from TRBV25-1 and TRBJ2-1; 7 bases agree with TRBD1. Germline V CDR1 and CDR2: MGHDK, SYGVNS. This CDR3 has 16 amino acids. J was trimmed by 5 bases and V by 1 base; bases with no gene match: 8. The CDR3 is CASSEWSDRSHNEQFF. The CDR3 region has the DNA TGTGCCAGCAGTGAATGGTCGGACAGGAGTCACAATGAGCAGTTCTTC.

The chain has TRBV5-6 and TRBJ1-6; tentatively, D is TRBD1 (5 bases). The length of the CDR3 is 15 residues. The germline gives CDR1 SGHDT, CDR2 YYEEEE. Trimming cost V 6 bases and J 3 bases, with 13 bases left between them. The CDR3 DNA reads as TGTGCCAGCAATAACGACAGAGACTATAATTCACCCCTCCACTTT. This sequence encodes CASNNDRDYNSPLHF.

This clone was found a few times. This rearrangement joins TRBV19 to TRBJ1-5, with 7 bases fitting TRBD1. V gave up 4 bases and J gave up 6 bases; unmatched junction bases: 12. The CDR3 loop spans 16 amino acids. Germline loops: CDR1 LNHDA, CDR2 SQIVND (reference sequence). CDR3 bases: TGTGCCAGTAGTAGAATCCGGGATCAGGGGGGTCAGCCCCAGCATTTT. Translating gives CASSRIRDQGGQPQHF.

This chain connects TRBV6-1 to TRBJ1-2; D possibly corresponds to TRBD1 (6 bases). V was clipped by 6 bases and J by 8 bases, with 16 bases between them. Germline-derived CDR1 and CDR2 are MNHNS and SASEGT. There are 13 residues in the CDR3. DNA of the CDR3: TGTGCCAGCAGCGCCGGGACAATGGAGGGCTACACCTTC. Its protein product is CASSAGTMEGYTF.

This clone was counted a single time. The J gene is TRBJ1-1, the V gene TRBV7-9; the D gene is possibly TRBD1 (6 bases). Deletions cut 1 base from V and 4 bases from J, with 10 bases between. The CDR3 has 14 amino acids. Germline V gene sequence: CDR1 SEHNR, CDR2 FQNEAQ (reference sequence). The CDR3 region has the DNA TGTGCCAGCAGCTTAGGGGGGACACTCACTGAAGCTTTCTTT. This encodes CASSLGGTLTEAFF.

The CDR3 is CASSPTSDTGELFF. DNA for the CDR3: TGTGCCAGCAGCCCCACTAGCGACACCGGGGAGCTGTTTTTT. The chain uses TRBV7-3 and TRBJ2-2; 7 bases line up with TRBD2. The junction had 3 bases not matched to a gene; V was cut back by 5 bases and J by 3 bases. CDR1 and CDR2 (germline): SGHTA, FQGTGA. CDR3 length equals 14 residues.

V is TRBV6-1 and J is TRBJ1-5; tentatively, D is TRBD1 (6 bases). The CDR3 contains 16 residues. The V end lost 4 bases, the J end lost 1 base, and 14 bases lay between the germline ends. The germline gives CDR1 MNHNS, CDR2 SASEGT. CDR3 amino acids: CASSASTTGSNQPQHF. CDR3 nucleotide sequence: TGTGCCAGCAGTGCTTCTACGACAGGCAGCAATCAGCCCCAGCATTTT.

This chain connects TRBV28 to TRBJ2-5, with D possibly being TRBD2 (5 bases). V lost 10 bases and J 5 bases, leaving 14 bases between the germline ends. The CDR3 is 12 amino acids. Looked up from germline, CDR1 is MDHEN and CDR2 is SYDVKM. CDR3 region: CAINGNSETQYF. As DNA, the CDR3 is TGTGCCATCAACGGGAATTCGGAGACCCAGTACTTC.

The chain is built from TRBV5-1 and TRBJ1-2, with unresolved D. There are 13 residues in the CDR3. The germline CDR1 and CDR2 sequences are SGHRS and YFSETQ. Trimming took 0 bases from V and 1 from J, leaving 4 bases between them. The CDR3, as DNA: TGCGCCAGCAGCTTGGTCGGTAACTATGGCTACACCTTC. It codes for CASSLVGNYGYTF.

The chain recombines TRBV7-3 with TRBJ2-7, with 14 nucleotides matching TRBD2. The CDR3 totals 15 residues. CDR1 is SGHTA, CDR2 FQGTGA, per germline. Losses at the gene ends were 6 bases for V and 6 bases for J; bases not matched to a gene: 7. In DNA form, the CDR3 reads TGTGCCAGCAGTCCTGTAGGGACTAGCGGGGGCGAGCAGTACTTC. As protein: CASSPVGTSGGEQYF.

The rearrangement joins TRBV28 to TRBJ1-1, with TRBD1 matching 8 bases. The CDR3 loop spans 14 amino acids. Germline V gene lookup returns CDR1 MDHEN and CDR2 SYDVKM. V lost 4 bases and J lost 1; bases outside the gene matches: 2. CDR3 sequence reads: CASSSGQANTEAFF. The CDR3 region has the DNA TGTGCCAGCAGTTCGGGACAGGCGAACACTGAAGCTTTCTTT.